The entry below describes one T cell receptor beta chain. Its antigen specificity is not known. Within one base of it there is no much larger clone, and no base qualities were kept. These data come from a study of long-term antiretroviral therapy in people with HIV (dated by TCRdb to the early 2020s). For the study in its entirety: The earliest samples were collected approximately a decade before the 2015 WHO recommendation for immediate ART, a period when ART was typically delayed until CD4 counts fell. Whether ART initiation and durable HIV suppression were associated with changes in peripheral blood TRB repertoire composition and diversity was tested in a retrospective serial study. A total of approximately 200 cryopreserved PBMC samples came from a few dozen adults with confirmed HIV infection and were collected serially over a mean of about six years (range 1-12). Eleven of the 30 participants with HIV were female. No cross-contamination during QIAcube processing was shown when test extractions of a monoclonal T-cell line were performed alongside 30 to 40 polyclonal samples.

General conclusions and limits of the study: Limited PBMC availability meant only the TCR beta chain was sequenced, without alpha chain pairing. Expanded TRB clones identified before ART initiation dominated the repertoire across all time points, though the dominance fluctuated and decreased in many PLHIV after ART. Inferences about post-ART repertoire changes were limited because no data were available on ART adherence, viral resistance or therapy changes. The samples were dated from the mid-2000s to the late 2010s, and the ART regimens that were used may be less effective than current ART regimens. ART initiation was associated with a significant increase in TRB diversity, but diversity stayed significantly below transplant donor controls even after long-term ART. Compared with controls, HIV repertoires had narrower CDR3 length ranges, and the network structure pointed to an antigen-experienced repertoire that shifted only slightly toward naive after ART. Because pre-ART samples had limited cell numbers, profiling was done on unsorted PBMC rather than on sorted CD4+ and CD8+ T cells.

To be included, a participant needed at least one PBMC sample from before ART initiation plus at least two post-ART samples. Treatment was received in the United States of America by all participants with HIV. Before DNA extraction, cryopreserved samples of about 1-11 million PBMC were thawed and then washed. At the time of the earliest PBMC sample, participants with HIV were aged between about 20 and 55 years. Per participant, PBMC samples came from 1-4 timepoints prior to ART initiation and 2-8 timepoints following ART initiation, for a median of 7 samples. For every participant, serial HIV viral load, CD4+ T-cell count, ART history and demographic data were obtained. Genomic DNA was extracted from unsorted PBMC with a Qiagen kit on a QIAcube, processed in batches of 12 samples. V trim: 7 bases; J trim: 3 bases; unmatched bases: 7. Taken from cysteine to phenylalanine, the CDR3 has 15 residues. Just the 45-base CDR3 DNA is kept, in frame starting at base 1. The germline V gene provides CDR1 SNHLY and CDR2 FYNNEI.

The immunoSEQ hsTCRB v3.0 assay was used at survey level resolution for TRB variable region sequencing. The targeted TRB sequencing depth was roughly 40,000-55,000 T-cell genomes per sample. TRB libraries were pooled and sequenced on an Illumina MiSeq using a v3 150-cycle kit. Regarding the original processing steps: Analysis of repertoires was carried out in R inside a reproducible Nextflow workflow spanning QC, data transformation and analysis. LymphoSeq2, an R package for AIRR-Seq data exploration, was used to implement custom analyses. Several samples that yielded fewer than 5000 total TRB sequences were excluded, so that fewer than 200 HIV repertoires were analyzed. Among the 188 retained HIV repertoires, roughly 60 were collected before ART initiation and some 130 were collected after ART initiation. Each repertoire was downsampled to 5000 TRB nucleotide sequences, and summary statistics were averaged across 100 downsampling iterations. The analysis kept only TRB sequences whose CDR3 regions were at least seven amino acids long. Diversity was assessed using a clonality score derived from Shannon entropy and using the Gini coefficient. In repertoire networks, the top 5000 CDR3 amino acid sequences were linked whenever an edit distance of one separated two sequences. For TRB CDR3 amino acid sequences, GLIPH2 was used to predict antigen specificity groups and MHC restriction. To flag known associations with CMV, EBV, HIV or tissue antigens, CDR3 amino acid sequences were compared against VDJdb and McPAS-TCR. Pre-ART, post-ART and control groups were compared with Wilcoxon signed-rank tests and Holm-Bonferroni correction. TCRdb holds this immuneACCESS table with in-frame rearrangements only. Some clones are missing; in checked studies, unresolved V genes explain under half, and the rest has no known cause. D and trimming were read from the DNA, whereas the V and J calls and clone size are those reported in that table. A total of approximately 35,000 clones appear in this sample, 94% of them only once. The ten most abundant clones make up about 3.7% of the sample.

This clonotype originated in a woman aged 50 to 60 with HIV. The specimen comprised unsorted PBMCs, sampled around 5.4 years after starting antiretroviral therapy. The rearrangement combines TRBV2 with TRBJ2-2; 8 bases in the middle match TRBD2. The CDR3 region reads CASTRRGGDTGELFF. The sequenced DNA: TGTGCCAGCACCCGACGGGGGGGGGACACCGGGGAGCTGTTTTTT.